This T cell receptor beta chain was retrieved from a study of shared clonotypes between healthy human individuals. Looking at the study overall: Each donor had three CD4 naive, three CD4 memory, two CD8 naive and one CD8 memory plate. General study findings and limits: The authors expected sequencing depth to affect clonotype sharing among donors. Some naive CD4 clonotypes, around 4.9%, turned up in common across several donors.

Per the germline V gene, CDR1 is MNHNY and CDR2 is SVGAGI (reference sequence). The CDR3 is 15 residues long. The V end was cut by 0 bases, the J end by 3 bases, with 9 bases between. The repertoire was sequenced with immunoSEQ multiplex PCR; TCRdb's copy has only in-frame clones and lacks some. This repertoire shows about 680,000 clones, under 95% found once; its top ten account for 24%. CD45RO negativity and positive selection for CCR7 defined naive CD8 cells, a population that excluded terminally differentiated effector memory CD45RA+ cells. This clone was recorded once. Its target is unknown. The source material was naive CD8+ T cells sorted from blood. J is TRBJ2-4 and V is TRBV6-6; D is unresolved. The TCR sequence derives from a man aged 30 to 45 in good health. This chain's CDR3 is CASSYSNLDKNIQYF. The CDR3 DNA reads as TGTGCCAGCAGTTACTCTAATCTGGACAAAAACATTCAGTACTTC.